This is a list of T cell receptor beta chains from one sample in a study of T cell repertoires in cytomegalovirus infection. From the reads, TCRdb called clonotypes with MiXCR, one entry per CDR3 protein. This table holds about 180,000 distinct CDR3 sequences, about 18% found once. The sequenced sample consisted of CD8+ T cells from PBMCs. These receptors came from a human donor in good health (CMV status not recorded). Some clones in this sample may be carry-over from other donors' samples. The CDR3 runs from the conserved cysteine through the conserved F or W. A D gene is named only where the DNA matches it firmly. Rows may omit the clone size; those that give it use once, few, many or a size class.

TRBV20-1	TRBJ2-1	few	-	TGCAGTGCTCCCGTGGTGGGTGAGCAGTTCTTC	CSAPVVGEQFF
TRBV7-9	TRBJ2-7	-	TRBD1	TGTGCCAGCAGTCCATTGGTGGGACAGAACTACGAGCAGTACTTC	CASSPLVGQNYEQYF
TRBV20-1	TRBJ2-1	-	-	TGCAGTGCTAGAGAGGTCCACTCCGGCGAGCAGTTCTTC	CSAREVHSGEQFF
TRBV20-1	TRBJ1-2	-	-	TGCAGTGCTAGAAGGCAAAACTATGGCTACACCTTC	CSARRQNYGYTF
TRBV12-3/TRBV12-4	TRBJ1-5	-	-	TGTGCCAGCAGTTTAGCAGAGGTTACGGATAAGCCCCAGCATTTT	CASSLAEVTDKPQHF
TRBV5-4	TRBJ2-5	-	TRBD1	TGTGCCAGCAGCCGGGACAGGAACGAAGAGACCCAGTACTTC	CASSRDRNEETQYF
TRBV15	TRBJ1-5	few	TRBD1	TGTGCCACCAGCAACAGGGGGGACAATCAGCCCCAGCATTTT	CATSNRGDNQPQHF
TRBV7-2	TRBJ2-1	-	-	TGTGCCAGCAGCCCTAATACGGGGTATGAGCAGTTCTTC	CASSPNTGYEQFF
TRBV7-9	TRBJ2-7	many	TRBD2	TGTGCCAGCAGCCTAGCGGGCTCCTACGAGCAGTACTTC	CASSLAGSYEQYF
TRBV7-2	TRBJ2-2	few	TRBD1	TGTGCCAGCAGCTCCGGACAGGGTGCCGGGGAGCTGTTTTTT	CASSSGQGAGELFF
TRBV6-2/TRBV6-3	TRBJ2-1	few	-	TGTGCCAGCAGAAATACCGGTCCCGCGGGGCAGGAGGTTGAGCAGTTCTTC	CASRNTGPAGQEVEQFF
TRBV9	TRBJ2-3	-	-	TGTGCCAGCAGCGAGAGCACAGATACGCAGTATTTT	CASSESTDTQYF
TRBV29-1	TRBJ2-7	few	TRBD1	TGCAGCGCCTTATACTGGGACAGGGGCTCCTACGAGCAGTACTTC	CSALYWDRGSYEQYF
TRBV7-2	TRBJ2-4	-	-	TGTGCCAGCAGCCCAACCCCCCCACAGGGTTCCAAAAACATTCAGTACTTC	CASSPTPPQGSKNIQYF
TRBV6-2/TRBV6-3	TRBJ1-1	-	TRBD1	TGTGCCAGCAGTACTTACAGGGGCACTGAAGCTTTCTTT	CASSTYRGTEAFF
TRBV10-3	TRBJ1-1	few	TRBD1	TGTGCCACCCTTGGACAGGGGAACACTGAAGCTTTCTTT	CATLGQGNTEAFF
TRBV7-6	TRBJ2-6	-	-	TGTGCCAGCAGCTTAGTTCGGGTCGGGGCCAACGTCCTGACTTTC	CASSLVRVGANVLTF
TRBV28	TRBJ2-7	-	-	TGTGCCAGCAGTTCCCGGGGACTCTCCTACGAGCAGTACTTC	CASSSRGLSYEQYF
TRBV9	TRBJ2-7	-	TRBD2	TGTGCCAGCAGCGCTAGCGGGGCACTCTACGAGCAGTACTTC	CASSASGALYEQYF
TRBV20-1	TRBJ1-5	few	TRBD1	TGCAGTGCTAGACCCCGGACAGGGCCTAGCAATCAGCCCCAGCATTTT	CSARPRTGPSNQPQHF
TRBV5-5	TRBJ2-7	-	-	TGTGCCAGCAGGGGTCAGGGGAACGAGCAGTACTTC	CASRGQGNEQYF
TRBV30	TRBJ2-7	few	TRBD2	TGTGCCTGGAGTGCACGGGAGGGATGGGAGCAGTACTTC	CAWSAREGWEQYF
TRBV28	TRBJ1-1	-	TRBD1	TGTGCCAGCAGCGACAGGGACATGTACACTGAAGCTTTCTTT	CASSDRDMYTEAFF
TRBV4-3	TRBJ2-1	-	-	TGCGCCAGCAGCCAAAAAAACCGGGACCTAGGGGTCAATGAGCAGTTCTTC	CASSQKNRDLGVNEQFF
TRBV12-3/TRBV12-4	TRBJ1-2	-	-	TGTGCCAGCAGTTTATATCTTGTCGGGGGTCGCTATGGCTACACCTTC	CASSLYLVGGRYGYTF
TRBV6-2/TRBV6-3	TRBJ2-1	few	TRBD2	TGTGCCAGCAGTCTAGCGGGGAACTCCTACAATGAGCAGTTCTTC	CASSLAGNSYNEQFF
TRBV7-8	TRBJ1-1	many	-	TGTGCCAGCAGCTTGGGGCATGAAGCTTTCTTT	CASSLGHEAFF
TRBV15	TRBJ1-5	-	-	TGTGCCACCAGCAGAGATCGGGGTCCTGGTCAGCCCCAGCATTTT	CATSRDRGPGQPQHF
TRBV4-3	TRBJ2-2	-	-	TGCGCCAGCAGCCAAGCACAGGGAAGAACCGGGGAGCTGTTTTTT	CASSQAQGRTGELFF
TRBV6-6	TRBJ1-2	few	-	TGTGCCAGCAGTTACTCAAATTATAACTATGGCTACACCTTC	CASSYSNYNYGYTF
TRBV27	TRBJ1-5	-	-	TGTGCCAGCAGTCAGCTTGTAGGGGGGGGTCAGCCCCCGCATTTT	CASSQLVGGGQPPHF
TRBV6-5	TRBJ1-1	-	-	TGTGCCAGCACCGACGGGAACACTGAAGCTTTCTTT	CASTDGNTEAFF
TRBV7-8	TRBJ1-1	-	TRBD1	TGTGCCAGCAGCTGGCCGACAGGGGAGAACACTGAAGCTTTCTTT	CASSWPTGENTEAFF
TRBV6-2/TRBV6-3	TRBJ1-2	-	TRBD1	TGTGCCAGCCAGTTTTGGACAGGGGGCAGTGAAGACTATGGCTACACCTTC	CASQFWTGGSEDYGYTF
TRBV30	TRBJ1-2	-	TRBD1	TGTGCCCTCGGGACAGGGGATAACTATGGCTACACCTTC	CALGTGDNYGYTF
TRBV7-2	TRBJ2-3	many	-	TGTGCCAGCAGCTTAGCCACAGTAAAAAAAATAATAAGCACAGATACGCAGTATTTT	CASSLATVKKIISTDTQYF
TRBV28	TRBJ1-5	few	-	TGTGCCAGCAGTCCCGGACAGAACCCATGGCCCCAGCATTTT	CASSPGQNPWPQHF
TRBV10-1	TRBJ1-5	once	-	TGCGCCTGCAGTGAGTCCGGATGGACAAGCAATCAGCCCCAGCATTTT	CACSESGWTSNQPQHF
TRBV7-4	TRBJ1-1	-	-	TGTGCCAGCAGCATCGGACACCCTGAAGCTTTCTTT	CASSIGHPEAFF
TRBV6-1	TRBJ2-1	-	TRBD1	TGTGCCAGCGATGACTCTCGGGACAGGGGGCAGGATGAGCAGTTCTTC	CASDDSRDRGQDEQFF
TRBV9	TRBJ2-1	-	TRBD2	TGTGCCAGCAGCGTTGGTGCGGGGGGGGTTATCAATGAGCAGTTCTTC	CASSVGAGGVINEQFF
TRBV12-5	TRBJ2-1	-	TRBD2	TGTGCTAGTGGTTTACCAGCGGGGGGCTCTAACAATGAGCAGTTCTTC	CASGLPAGGSNNEQFF
TRBV10-3	TRBJ2-7	few	TRBD1	TGTGCCATCAAAGGACAGGGGAACTACGAGCAGTACTTC	CAIKGQGNYEQYF
TRBV10-1	TRBJ2-7	-	TRBD2	TGCGCCAGCAGTGAGCAGCTAGCGGGGGTCTTTTCCTACGAGCAGTACTTC	CASSEQLAGVFSYEQYF
TRBV6-2/TRBV6-3	TRBJ2-3	-	-	TGTGCCAGCAGTTACGGTAGCGGAGGGGCAGATACGCAGTATTTT	CASSYGSGGADTQYF